Sequencing of this T cell receptor beta chain was carried out in a study of response to subunit inactivated influenza vaccine. Whole-study findings and limits: New T cells are recruited in small numbers by each seasonal influenza vaccination, according to the authors' suggestion.

Germline CDR1 SEHNR, CDR2 FQNEAQ (reference sequence). CDR3 size: 16 residues. V was clipped by 3 bases and J by 1 base, with 14 bases between them. Using its own MiXCR run on the RT-PCR reads, TCRdb lists one record per CDR3 protein. The sample lists roughly 700,000 distinct CDR3 sequences; roughly 13% were seen once. At least ten counts were recorded for this clonotype. Its matching antigen is unknown. This clonotype originated in a man aged 45-65 years who received an inactivated influenza vaccine. This specimen was PBMCs from blood, taken less than 15 days before vaccination. V is TRBV7-9 and J is TRBJ2-3; tentative D call: TRBD1 (7 bases). The CDR3 bases are TGTGCCAGCAGCTTGACAGGGAGGTTGGGCACAGATACGCAGTATTTT. Translated: CASSLTGRLGTDTQYF. Drawing the rest from reference TRBV7-9 and TRBJ2-3, the complete variable domain is DTGVSQNPRHKITKRGQNVTFRCDPISEHNRLYWYRQTLGQGPEFLTYFQNEAQLEKSRLLSDRFSAERPKGSFSTLEIQRTEQGDSAMYLCASSLTGRLGTDTQYFGPGTRLTVL.